Detailed here is one TCR beta chain. Its antigen remains unidentified. HIV-negative, healthy adults without recent acute infections or vaccinations were the donors. This entry is derived from a study of shared clonotypes between healthy human individuals. General study results and limits: Genetic and exposure-history diversity was limited by the few donors. What naive subsets generally showed was a larger estimated richness than memory subsets showed. Among non-shared clonotypes, generation probabilities were lower than among those shared by all four donors.

TCRdb keeps only in-frame clones here, not all; method: immunoSEQ multiplex PCR. The data contain fewer than 1.8 million clones, 98% of them singletons. The source material was naive CD4+ T cells sorted from blood. Subset in this sample: CD45RA+ positively selected. This TCR came from a man aged 25 to 40 in good health.

The CDR3 sequence: CASTGSAAEKLFF. In DNA, the CDR3 is TGTGCCAGTACCGGGTCCGCGGCGGAAAAACTGTTTTTT. J is TRBJ1-4 and V is TRBV28; no clear D. This CDR3 contains 13 residues. V lost 9 bases to trimming and J lost 8 bases, with 16 bases between them. From germline, CDR1 is MDHEN and CDR2 SYDVKM. Full variable domain (missing parts from reference TRBV28 and TRBJ1-4): DVKVTQSSRYLVKRTGEKVFLECVQDMDHENMFWYRQDPGLGLRLIYFSYDVKMKEKGDIPEGYSVSREKKERFSLILESASTNQTSMYLCASTGSAAEKLFFGSGTQLSVL.